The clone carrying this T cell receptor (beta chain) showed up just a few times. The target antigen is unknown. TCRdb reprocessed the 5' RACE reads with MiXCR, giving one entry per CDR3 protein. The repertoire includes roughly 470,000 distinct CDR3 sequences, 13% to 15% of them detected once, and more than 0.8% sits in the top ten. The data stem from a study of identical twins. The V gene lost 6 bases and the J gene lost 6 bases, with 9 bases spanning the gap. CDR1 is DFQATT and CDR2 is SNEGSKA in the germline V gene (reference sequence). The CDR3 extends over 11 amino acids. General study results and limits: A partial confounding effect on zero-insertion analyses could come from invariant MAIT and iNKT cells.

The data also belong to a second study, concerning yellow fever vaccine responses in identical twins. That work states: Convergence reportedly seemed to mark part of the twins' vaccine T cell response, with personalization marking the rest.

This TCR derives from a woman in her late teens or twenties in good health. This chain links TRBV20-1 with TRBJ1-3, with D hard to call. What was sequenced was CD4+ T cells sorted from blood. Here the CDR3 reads CSAVQKNTIYF. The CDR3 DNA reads TGCAGTGCCGTGCAAAAAAACACCATATATTTT.